This record concerns one TCR beta chain sequence. The target of this receptor is not known. Base quality data are lacking; no much larger clone is found one base away. The data belong to a study of cytomegalovirus exposure and HLA in healthy donors (dated by TCRdb to 2015 to 2018). At the level of the whole study: According to an earlier analysis of 587 of the donors, some 180 million T cells yielded 117 million unique TCR beta sequences and 276 Gb of sequence data. The study was designed to test whether signatures of past pathogen exposure could be identified by cataloging public T cell receptors. Rather than drawing on any new phenotypic data, the later analysis identified candidate immune exposures from TCR beta sequences and the way those sequences occurred across donors. About 320 gigabases of sequencing data and approximately 80 million unique TCR sequences were included in an early release covering several hundred HLA-typed donors. To predict cytomegalovirus infection status, the study combined high-throughput TCR immunosequencing, statistical association of individual TCRs with disease status, and machine learning. Genome-wide SNP genotypes for about 60% of the roughly 670 donors were used in a later genetic analysis, which treated that subset as a discovery cohort. Across 300 to 400 genotyped donors of the cohort, an average of approximately 200,000 unique TCR beta nucleotide sequences per donor were sequenced, and roughly a sixth of those sequences were non-productive. To study patterns of TCR occurrence, a later analysis re-analyzed previously published TCR beta repertoires from more than 550 donors and added high-resolution HLA genotyping. Along with the roughly 670-subject first cohort, a separate validation cohort of about 110 different subjects was used. Typing coverage varied by locus: roughly 620-640 donors for A, B, C, DRB1 and DQB1; roughly 560 for DQA1; some 610 for DPA1; fewer than 480 for DPB1. All discovery cohort repertoires had been generated using a single sequencing platform. The genetic ancestry cluster associated with self-reported Caucasian donors included roughly 84% of the 300 to 400 genotyped donors. The T cell repertoires of several hundred subjects were profiled by immunosequencing and related to cytomegalovirus serostatus. Roughly 5 DR-DQ haplotypes were handled as single units for association and clustering because linkage in the cohort was strong. An earlier analysis of 587 of the donors used high-throughput TCR beta sequencing to judge whether each TCR beta V gene segment behaved as functional or pseudogenic. Donor age, sex, ethnicity and CMV serostatus were compiled alongside the repertoire data. Class I and class II HLA loci were covered by the typing at four-digit resolution.

In total, approximately 700 healthy bone marrow donors made up the cohort. Cohort members were all nominally healthy when sampled, although unrecorded immune exposures were likely present. The donor was CMV seropositive and belonged to the group of 270 or so seropositive cohort members. A peripheral blood sample was provided by each donor, and peripheral blood mononuclear cells were used for TCR beta sequencing. Genomic DNA extraction from the blood cell samples was performed with the Qiagen DNeasy Blood Extraction Kit. The library came from the immunoSEQ multiplex PCR assay. A mixture of 60 forward primers for TCR Vbeta segments and 13 reverse primers for TCR Jbeta segments was used in the multiplex PCR. A multiplex PCR assay on genomic DNA amplified the CDR3 region of rearranged TCR beta genes. The Illumina HiSeq System was used to sequence the amplified TCR beta libraries as 87-base-pair reads. Per the source publication's procedure: A later analysis tallied roughly 80 million unique TCR beta chains across the 600 to 700 repertoires, and around 10 million of those chains were shared by two or more donors. Raw reads were error-corrected and collapsed into unique sequences with a nearest-neighbor algorithm that merged closely related sequences to remove PCR and sequencing errors. To assign V, D and J gene segments, CDR3 sequences were aligned to IMGT reference sequences. For a sequence to be retained, at least a six-nucleotide match to both a V gene segment and a J gene segment was required. A rearrangement was called productive if the CDR3 had no stop codons and remained in frame with V and J, and every other rearrangement was called non-productive. CDR3 was defined by IMGT convention, running from the second conserved V-encoded cysteine to the conserved J-encoded phenylalanine. In an earlier analysis of more than 550 of the donors, sequences lacking an unambiguous match to a single V gene segment were excluded. In an earlier analysis of a few hundred of the donors, a V segment was called functional when productive rearrangements were above 56.7%, and segregating when the standard deviation between donors exceeded 5%. A statistical classification framework was built to diagnose cytomegalovirus status from the catalog of TCR beta chain sequences. V and J gene assignment, in a later analysis, came from comparing TCR nucleotide sequences with IMGT/GENE-DB human TR gene sequences. In a later analysis, CDR3 sequences and most-parsimonious VDJ recombination scenarios were assigned using the TCRdist pipeline. In a later analysis, each TCR beta chain was defined by its CDR3 amino acid sequence together with its V-gene family, and reads lacking a unique V-gene family were excluded. To address suspected cross-contamination and a sequencing artifact, a later analysis removed approximately 600 highly shared, low-generation-probability nucleotide sequences. In a later analysis, a clonal expansion index was calculated for each public chain from normalized within-repertoire ranks of inferred template counts. In a later analysis, generation probabilities were computed with a VDJ recombination model fitted to out-of-frame rearrangements, and the resulting probabilities were checked against IGoR. In a later analysis, hypergeometric tests were used to score TCR-TCR, TCR-HLA and TCR-CMV co-occurrence, with a repertoire-size bias correction applied to TCR pairs. To estimate false discovery rates, a later analysis permuted the HLA or CMV assignments 20 times. In a later analysis, co-occurring TCRs were grouped using DBSCAN, with TCRdist sequence similarity added in when clustering inside HLA-allele-positive subsets. Co-occurrence clustering excluded repertoires with fewer than 30,000 or more than 120,000 public chains, plus five with anomalous nucleotide sharing. TCRdb stores this immuneACCESS table with in-frame sequences only. Part of the clones is absent; in the studies checked, under half of the shortfall reflects unresolved V genes, and no reason is known for the rest. V, J and clone size reflect that table, while D and trimming were determined from the DNA. The sample table holds about 170,000 clones, of which roughly 80% were seen once. Approximately 1.4% of the sample lies in the top ten.

From its cysteine to its phenylalanine, the CDR3 spans 15 amino acids. This entry keeps only the CDR3 DNA: 45 bases, framed from base 1. V sheds 2 bases and J sheds 0 bases, leaving 8 bases between their ends. CDR1 and CDR2 were assigned from the germline V gene as MDHEN and SYDVKM. What the authors observed across the whole study: V-gene and J-gene trimming of TCR beta chains was associated with a missense DCLRE1C variant in a later genetic analysis, and the association was replicated in an independent cohort. Because the 87-base-pair reads could not distinguish some IMGT-functional V segments, including TRBV6-2 and TRBV6-3, those segments were excluded. Sequencing depth was assumed to be roughly uniform across donors in the presence/absence analyses, though that assumption may not hold. In a later analysis, TCR association rates were found to vary across HLA loci, with the most associated TCRs seen for DRB1 alleles and the fewest for HLA-C alleles. Because some donors lacked HLA typing at each locus, the association tests relied only on the typed subset. Because counts were too low, 15 or so rarely observed V segments, including chromosome 9 orphons, were excluded from the earlier analysis of about 500 of the donors. Immune exposure information for the cohort was limited to CMV serostatus. A cluster of highly shared sequence variants was judged likely to represent a technical artifact of the sequencing pipeline. In vitro tests confirmed that a few of the cytomegalovirus-associated TCR beta chains recognize cytomegalovirus antigens. According to a later analysis, parvovirus B19, influenza, CMV and Epstein-Barr virus appeared linked to several top co-occurrence clusters. In an earlier analysis of more than 500 of the donors, most TCR beta V segments appeared in productive rearrangements about 87% or about 30% of the time, broadly matching IMGT annotations. Strong co-occurrence of HLA alleles, especially DR and DQ, made assigning TCR associations to individual alleles difficult. Compared with equally common non-associated chains, HLA-associated TCR beta chains in a later analysis were more clonally expanded and had lower generation probabilities. In a later genetic analysis, fewer N-insertions in productive TCRs were reported among donors in an Asian-associated ancestry cluster than the approximately 710-donor mean. In a later analysis, most CMV-associated TCR beta chains were found to appear HLA-restricted, with HLA associations seemingly driven largely by CMV exposure. In both the original and validation cohorts, the classifier was reported to diagnose cytomegalovirus status with high specificity and sensitivity. In the study, about 150 TCR beta chains were listed as associated with cytomegalovirus. Most TCR sequences were seen in very few donors, while some public TCRs were found in many individuals. According to the authors, the approach could potentially be generalized to other disease states and immunological phenotypes. In this cohort, only TCR beta chains were sequenced, and detectable features were limited by the absence of alpha or paired-chain data. Correlated functional status among segregating V segments might be attributable to linkage disequilibrium, but an unknown experimental factor could not be ruled out. Specific HLA alleles were associated with 18,000 or so TCR beta sequences at a false discovery rate of 0.05 in a later analysis. A further reported finding was that TCR beta sequences accurately predicted the HLA-A and HLA-B alleles for most subjects in the first cohort.

Specimen: PBMCs. Here the chain combines TRBV28 and TRBJ1-3; no confident D gene assignment can be made. The sequence came from a girl aged 10 to 17 in good health and CMV-seropositive. The DNA is as follows: TGTGCCAGCAGTTTACCTCGAGGCTCTGGAAACACCATATATTTT. Its protein product is CASSLPRGSGNTIYF. The full variable domain, completed from the reference TRBV28 and TRBJ1-3 proteins outside the CDR3, reads DVKVTQSSRYLVKRTGEKVFLECVQDMDHENMFWYRQDPGLGLRLIYFSYDVKMKEKGDIPEGYSVSREKKERFSLILESASTNQTSMYLCASSLPRGSGNTIYFGEGSWLTVV.